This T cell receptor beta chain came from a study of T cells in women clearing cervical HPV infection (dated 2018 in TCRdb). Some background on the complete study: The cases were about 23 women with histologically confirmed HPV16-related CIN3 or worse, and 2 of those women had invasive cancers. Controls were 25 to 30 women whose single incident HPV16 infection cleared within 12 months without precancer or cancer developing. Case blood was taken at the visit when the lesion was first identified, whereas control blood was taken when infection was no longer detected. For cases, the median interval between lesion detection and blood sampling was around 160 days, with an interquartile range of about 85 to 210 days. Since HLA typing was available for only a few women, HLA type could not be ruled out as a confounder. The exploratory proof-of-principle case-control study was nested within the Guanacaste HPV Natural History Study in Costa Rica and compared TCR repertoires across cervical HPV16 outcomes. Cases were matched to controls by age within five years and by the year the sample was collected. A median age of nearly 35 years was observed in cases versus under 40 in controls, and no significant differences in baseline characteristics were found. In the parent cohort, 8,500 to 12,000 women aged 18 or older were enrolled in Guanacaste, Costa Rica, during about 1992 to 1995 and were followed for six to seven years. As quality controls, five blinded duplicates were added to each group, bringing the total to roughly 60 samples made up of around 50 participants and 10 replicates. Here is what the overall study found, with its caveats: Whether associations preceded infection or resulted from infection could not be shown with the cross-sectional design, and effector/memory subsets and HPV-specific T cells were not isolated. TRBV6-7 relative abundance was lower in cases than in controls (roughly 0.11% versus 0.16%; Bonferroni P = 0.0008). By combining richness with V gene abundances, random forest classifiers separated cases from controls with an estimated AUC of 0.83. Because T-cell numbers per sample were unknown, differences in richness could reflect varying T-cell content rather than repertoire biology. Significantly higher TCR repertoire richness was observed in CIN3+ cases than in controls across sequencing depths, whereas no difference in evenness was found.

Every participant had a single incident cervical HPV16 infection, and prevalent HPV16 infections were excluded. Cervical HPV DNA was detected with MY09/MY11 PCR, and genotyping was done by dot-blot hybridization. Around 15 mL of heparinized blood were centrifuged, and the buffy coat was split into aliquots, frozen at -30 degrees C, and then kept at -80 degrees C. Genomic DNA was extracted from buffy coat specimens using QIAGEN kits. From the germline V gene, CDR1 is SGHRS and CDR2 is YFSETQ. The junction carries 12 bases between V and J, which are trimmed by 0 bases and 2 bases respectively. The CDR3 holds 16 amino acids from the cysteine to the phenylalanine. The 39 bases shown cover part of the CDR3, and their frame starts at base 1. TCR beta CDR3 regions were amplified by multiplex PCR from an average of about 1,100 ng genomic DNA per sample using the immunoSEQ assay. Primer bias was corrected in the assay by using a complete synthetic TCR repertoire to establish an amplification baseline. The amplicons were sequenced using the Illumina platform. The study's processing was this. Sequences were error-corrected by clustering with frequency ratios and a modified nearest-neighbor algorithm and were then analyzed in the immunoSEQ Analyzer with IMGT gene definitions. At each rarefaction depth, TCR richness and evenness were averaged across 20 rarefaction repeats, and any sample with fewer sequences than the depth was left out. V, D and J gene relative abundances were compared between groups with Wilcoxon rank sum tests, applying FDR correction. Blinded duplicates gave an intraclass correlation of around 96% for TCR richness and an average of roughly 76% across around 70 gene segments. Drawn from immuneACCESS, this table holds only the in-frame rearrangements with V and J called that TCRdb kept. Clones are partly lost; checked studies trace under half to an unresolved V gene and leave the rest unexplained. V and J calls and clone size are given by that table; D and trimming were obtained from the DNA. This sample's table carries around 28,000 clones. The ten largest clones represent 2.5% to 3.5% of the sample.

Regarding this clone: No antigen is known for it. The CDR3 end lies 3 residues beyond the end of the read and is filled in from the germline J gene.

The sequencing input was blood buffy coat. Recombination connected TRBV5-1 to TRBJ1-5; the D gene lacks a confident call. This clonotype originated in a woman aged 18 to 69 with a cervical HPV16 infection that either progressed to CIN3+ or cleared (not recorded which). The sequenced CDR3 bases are TGCGCCAGCAGCTTGGAGCAGCTTCAGGGCAATCAGCCC. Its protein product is CASSLEQLQGNQP. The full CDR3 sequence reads CASSLEQLQGNQPQHF.